This TCR beta chain came from a study of blood T cell repertoires in COVID-19. Across the study: The United States, Italy and Spain supplied acute and convalescent COVID-19 samples.

Allocation to cohorts depended on clinical history reported by the participants. The method was immunoSEQ multiplex PCR; TCRdb's version includes in-frame clones alone and lacks a portion of them. The data show about 180,000 clones, 60% to 80% seen once. CDR1 and CDR2 from the germline V gene are MNHEY and SMNVEV (reference sequence). This CDR3 has 15 amino acids. Trimming removed 7 bases from V and 2 bases from J; junction bases left unmatched: 6. The origin of this receptor is a man aged 60 to 69 who had been exposed to COVID-19. This sequence joins TRBV27 and TRBJ2-2, with 8 bases aligning to TRBD2. Sequenced input: PBMCs or T cells enriched from blood (not recorded which). CDR3 protein: CASIVSGANTGELFF. The CDR3 DNA follows: TGTGCCAGCATCGTTAGCGGGGCTAACACCGGGGAGCTGTTTTTT.